A selection of T cell receptor beta chains follows, all from one sample in a study of brain metastases from non-small cell lung cancer. Repertoires were generated with immunoSEQ multiplex PCR, while TCRdb's copy carries only in-frame clones and drops some. This sample carries some 4,000 clones, 70% to 90% of them seen once, and the ten largest clones take under 4%. Sequencing was carried out using primary lung tumor tissue. The receptors originated from a donor over 35 with non-small cell lung cancer. The CDR3 runs from the conserved cysteine through the conserved F or W. The D gene is left open where the match is weak. Size is stated for part of the rows, as once, few or many counts, or as a class when the clone is expanded.

size	V	J	D	DNA	CDR3
NA	TRBV10-1	TRBJ2-3	TRBD2	TGCGCCAGCAGTGAATCACCTAGCGGGGGGCTCACAGATACGCAGTATTTT	CASSESPSGGLTDTQYF
NA	TRBV6-5	TRBJ1-5	NA	TGTGCCAGCAGCCGACAGAGAGCGAGCAATCAGCCCCAGCATTTT	CASSRQRASNQPQHF
NA	TRBV6-5	TRBJ2-7	TRBD2	TGTGCCAGCAGAGGGACTAGCGGTACCTACGAGCAGTACTTC	CASRGTSGTYEQYF
NA	TRBV5-6	TRBJ1-3	NA	TGTGCCAGCAGACGTAGTTCAGGCGGCTCTGGAAACACCATATATTTT	CASRRSSGGSGNTIYF
once	TRBV7-2	TRBJ1-2	NA	TGTGCCAGCAGCTCTCCGGACGGTCGAGAGGGCTACACCTTC	CASSSPDGREGYTF
once	TRBV14	TRBJ2-1	NA	TGTGCCAGCAGCCCACTCTACAGGAGGGACAATGAGCAGTTCTTC	CASSPLYRRDNEQFF
NA	TRBV7-2	TRBJ1-6	NA	TGTGCCAGCAGCTTAGGCCAGAGCGGGGTTTCACCCCTCCACTTT	CASSLGQSGVSPLHF
NA	TRBV11-2	TRBJ1-2	NA	TGTGCCAGCAGCTTAGATCTTGTACAGGGACGCCCAACTAACTATGGCTACACCTTC	CASSLDLVQGRPTNYGYTF
NA	TRBV18	TRBJ2-5	NA	TGTGCCAGCTCACCAAGGGGGGAAGAGACCCAGTACTTC	CASSPRGEETQYF
NA	TRBV5-1	TRBJ2-3	NA	TGCGCCAGCAGCTCCGGGACCACAACAGATACGCAGTATTTT	CASSSGTTTDTQYF
NA	TRBV18	TRBJ1-1	NA	TGTGCCAGCTCACTCGGGACCACCATTCTGAACACTGAAGCTTTCTTT	CASSLGTTILNTEAFF
NA	TRBV11-3	TRBJ2-3	TRBD2	TGTGCCAGCAGTTACGGGACTAGCGGGCGGACAGATACGCAGTATTTT	CASSYGTSGRTDTQYF
NA	TRBV30	TRBJ1-2	NA	TGTGCCTGGAGTCGCCGGGCTTCTAACTATGGCTACACCTTC	CAWSRRASNYGYTF
NA	TRBV24-1	TRBJ1-3	NA	TGTGCCACCAGACGGGACGGTAGCTCTGGAAACACCATATATTTT	CATRRDGSSGNTIYF
NA	TRBV2	TRBJ2-3	NA	TGTGCCAGCTTACTTTTGGATACGCAGTATTTT	CASLLLDTQYF
NA	TRBV7-2	TRBJ1-2	NA	TGTGCCAGCAGCTTAAGAGGGCAGGGGCTCGGCTACACCTTC	CASSLRGQGLGYTF
once	TRBV6-5	TRBJ1-2	TRBD1	TGTGCCAGCAGCAGACTCAGGGGGAGCGATGGCTACACCTTC	CASSRLRGSDGYTF
NA	TRBV20-1	TRBJ1-1	NA	TGCAGTGCTAGTGGGCAGTCGAACACTGAAGCTTTCTTT	CSASGQSNTEAFF
NA	TRBV6-5	TRBJ1-2	NA	TGTGCCAGCAGTTACTCTTCGGGGACCTATGGCTATACCTTC	CASSYSSGTYGYTF
NA	TRBV12-3/TRBV12-4	TRBJ1-1	NA	TGTGCCAGCACACCAGGATTGAACACTGAAGCTTTCTTT	CASTPGLNTEAFF
NA	TRBV28	TRBJ1-2	NA	TGTGCCAGCAGGGGCAAGGGTACTGGTAACTATGGCTACACCTTC	CASRGKGTGNYGYTF
NA	TRBV5-4	TRBJ2-7	NA	TGTGCCAGCAGCTTAGTGGGGAGCTCCTACGAGCAGTACTTC	CASSLVGSSYEQYF
NA	TRBV15	TRBJ1-1	NA	TGTGCCACCAGCAGGGACACTGAAGCTTTCTTT	CATSRDTEAFF
NA	TRBV5-1	TRBJ1-2	TRBD1	TGCGCCAGCAGCTTGGACGGCAGGGGGCTGGGCTATGGCTACACCTTC	CASSLDGRGLGYGYTF
NA	TRBV12-3/TRBV12-4	TRBJ2-2	TRBD1	TGTGCCAGCATTTCCCGGGACAGGGGCGTGCTGTTTTTT	CASISRDRGVLFF
NA	TRBV4-2	TRBJ2-7	NA	TGTGCCAGCAGCCAAGAGGTCGACAGCTCCTACGAGCAGTACTTC	CASSQEVDSSYEQYF
NA	TRBV7-8	TRBJ1-5	NA	TGTGCCAGCAGCCCCACCGAATATCCCCAGCATTTT	CASSPTEYPQHF
NA	TRBV19	TRBJ2-3	TRBD2	TGTGCCAGTAGGTCCCTAGCGGGGGACACAGATACGCAGTATTTT	CASRSLAGDTDTQYF
NA	TRBV27	TRBJ1-1	NA	TGTGCCACCCGGAGGAACACTGAAGCTTTCTTT	CATRRNTEAFF
NA	TRBV14	TRBJ1-2	NA	TGTGCCAGCAGCCAAGACAGGGTAAAGAGTGGCTACACCTTC	CASSQDRVKSGYTF
NA	TRBV6-5	TRBJ1-1	NA	TGTGCCAGCAGTCTCCTTGGGGTTGACACTGAAGCTTTCTTT	CASSLLGVDTEAFF
NA	TRBV21-1	TRBJ1-1	NA	TGTGCCAGCAGCAAAGAAACCGGGAGTTGGACTGAAGCTTTCTTT	CASSKETGSWTEAFF
once	TRBV7-8	TRBJ2-7	NA	TGTGCCAGCAGCTTAGGGCGGGCTTCCTACGAGCAGTACTTC	CASSLGRASYEQYF
NA	TRBV4-1	TRBJ2-5	TRBD2	TGCGCCAGCAGTCAAGAGGTAGCGGGGAACCAAGAGACCCAGTACTTC	CASSQEVAGNQETQYF
NA	TRBV18	TRBJ1-4	NA	TGTGCCAGCTCACCGGAATCAACTAATGAAAAACTGTTTTTT	CASSPESTNEKLFF
NA	TRBV7-9	TRBJ2-1	TRBD2	TGTGCCAGCAGCTCCGGGACTAGCGGGGGGGGCAATGAGCAGTTCTTC	CASSSGTSGGGNEQFF
once	TRBV6-5	TRBJ2-3	TRBD2	TGTGCCAGCAGTCCACGAGCGGGGAGCACAGATACGCAGTATTTT	CASSPRAGSTDTQYF
NA	TRBV19	TRBJ2-1	TRBD2	TGTGCCAGTAACCGCCCGAGCGGGGGGCCCTCCAATGAGCAGTTCTTC	CASNRPSGGPSNEQFF
NA	TRBV12-3/TRBV12-4	TRBJ1-2	NA	TGTGCCAGCAGTTTGAGAGGGCCCTATGGCTACACCTTC	CASSLRGPYGYTF
few	TRBV5-5	TRBJ2-7	NA	TGTGCCAGCAGCTTCGGGGCCCCCTACGAGCAGTACTTC	CASSFGAPYEQYF